Below are 10 T cell receptor beta chains sequenced from a single sample in a study of T cell repertoires in cytomegalovirus infection. These receptors have no known antigen. Each CDR3 protein is one row after TCRdb ran MiXCR on the reads. The data hold about 340,000 distinct CDR3 sequences, with 29% observed a single time. The source was cultured PBMCs, collected from culture after CMV antigen stimulation. The receptor source for this set is a human donor in good health (CMV status not recorded). Some clones in this sample may be carry-over from other donors' samples.

Note on this clonotype: Here the CDR3 omits its conserved ending phenylalanine or tryptophan, so a read error is the likely source. The limits of the CDR3 on the DNA are not certain, so only TCRdb's listed CDR3 is given. The chain employs TRBV12-3 or TRBV12-4 and TRBJ2-5; no DNA check was done on the table's D call, TRBD2. The CDR3 totals 12 residues, both ends included. This CDR3 is CASSLGLAGVSL.

This clonotype was seen more than once but under ten times. The chain joins TRBV19 to TRBJ1-5; D remains ambiguous. CDR3 size: 14 residues. CDR1 and CDR2 (germline): LNHDA, SQIVND (reference sequence). V was shortened by 5 bases and J by 1 base, with 9 bases between the two germline ends. CDR3 protein: CASSVTGSNQPQHF. DNA for the CDR3: TGTGCCAGTAGTGTAACCGGGAGCAATCAGCCCCAGCATTTT.

This clonotype came up a few times. The chain joins TRBV6-4 to TRBJ2-2; TRBD1 might be the D (5 bases). The CDR3 runs to 14 residues. Trimming removed 7 bases at V and 4 bases at J, with 13 bases between. CDR1 is MRHNA and CDR2 is SNTAGT in the germline V gene. The chain's CDR3 is CASTGSPGTGELFF. CDR3 nucleotide sequence: TGTGCCAGCACAGGGTCCCCGGGCACCGGGGAGCTGTTTTTT.

The gene calls are TRBV7-2 and TRBJ2-7; 7 bases align to TRBD2. The CDR3 is made up of 13 amino acids. Germline CDR1 reads SGHTA; CDR2 reads FQGNSA. J was trimmed by 4 bases and V by 5 bases; bases with no gene match: 5. CDR3 sequence: CASSRTRQYEQYF. The CDR3 DNA reads TGTGCCAGCAGCCGGACTAGACAGTACGAGCAGTACTTC.

This clonotype has only a few counts. V gene TRBV20-1 combines with J gene TRBJ2-1; 11 positions agree with TRBD2. In germline, CDR1 is DFQATT, CDR2 SNEGSKA (reference sequence). V was pared by 0 bases and J by 8 bases, with 12 bases of the junction left unmatched. This CDR3 comprises 17 residues. CDR3 in DNA: TGCAGTGCTAGAGATCCTTTGACTAGCGGGATTCTCTATGAGCAGTTCTTC. Protein sequence: CSARDPLTSGILYEQFF.

This clonotype was counted many times. The chain is built from TRBV7-2 and TRBJ1-5; D uncertain. This CDR3 has 12 amino acids. V shed 1 base and J shed 5 bases, with 3 bases lying between them. In germline, CDR1 is SGHTA, CDR2 FQGNSA. The CDR3: CASSLDHQPQHF. CDR3 DNA: TGTGCCAGCAGCTTAGATCATCAGCCCCAGCATTTT.

This clonotype appeared once. The chain recombines TRBV27 with TRBJ2-1; 8 bases are shared with TRBD1. Germline V gene data show CDR1 as MNHEY and CDR2 as SMNVEV (reference sequence). Losses at the gene ends were 7 bases for V and 4 bases for J; bases not matched to a gene: 9. The CDR3 has 15 amino acids. The CDR3 region has the DNA TGTGCCAGCACCAGAGACAGGGGCGCGTACAATGAGCAGTTCTTC. It codes for CASTRDRGAYNEQFF.

This clonotype turned up a few times. The chain is built from TRBV12-3 or TRBV12-4 and TRBJ1-1; D is unclear. The V end lost 6 bases, the J end lost 4 bases, and 12 bases lay between the germline ends. The CDR3 consists of 13 residues. CDR3 sequence: CASSTDPRTEAFF. CDR3 nucleotide sequence: TGTGCCAGCAGCACGGACCCCCGCACTGAAGCTTTCTTT.

The table lists this clonotype with a few counts. V gene TRBV10-3 combines with J gene TRBJ1-2; D perhaps matches TRBD1 (6 bases). Germline-derived CDR1 and CDR2 are ENHRY and SYGVKD. This CDR3 contains 15 residues. The V and J ends lost 10 bases and 2 bases respectively, with 20 bases between them. CDR3 sequence (DNA): TGTGCCACCGCACCCCGGGCAGGGGAAAACTATGGCTACACCTTC. As protein: CATAPRAGENYGYTF.

This clonotype was seen more than once but under ten times. This chain connects TRBV5-6 to TRBJ2-5; D is perhaps TRBD2 (5 bases). CDR1 and CDR2 from the germline V gene are SGHDT and YYEEEE. V shed 1 base and J shed 6 bases, with 13 bases lying between them. This CDR3 has 14 residues. The CDR3: CASSLNGVMKTQYF. CDR3 bases: TGTGCCAGCAGCTTGAACGGGGTGATGAAGACCCAGTACTTC.